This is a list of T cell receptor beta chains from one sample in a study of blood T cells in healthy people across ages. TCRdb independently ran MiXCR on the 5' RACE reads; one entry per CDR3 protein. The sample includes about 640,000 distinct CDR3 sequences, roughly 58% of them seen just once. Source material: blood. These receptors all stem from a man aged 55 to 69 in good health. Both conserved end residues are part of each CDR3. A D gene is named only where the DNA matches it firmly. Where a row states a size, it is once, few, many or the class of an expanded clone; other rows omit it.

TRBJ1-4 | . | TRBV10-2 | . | TGCGCCAGCAGTGAGACAGTTGGAGGTAATGAAAAACTGTTTTTT | CASSETVGGNEKLFF
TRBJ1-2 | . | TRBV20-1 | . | TGCAGCCCCGAGGAAAATGGCTACACCTTC | CSPEENGYTF
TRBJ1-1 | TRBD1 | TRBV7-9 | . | TGTGCCAGCAGCTCACAGGGGGAGGGCACTGAAGCTTTCTTT | CASSSQGEGTEAFF
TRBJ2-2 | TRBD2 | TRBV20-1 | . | TGCAGTGCTAGAGATCCCCGGACTAGCGGGAGCACCGGGGAGCTGTTTTTT | CSARDPRTSGSTGELFF
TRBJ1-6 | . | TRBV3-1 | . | TGTGCCAGCAGCCACGACGGAGTTCCACCCCTCCACTTT | CASSHDGVPPLHF
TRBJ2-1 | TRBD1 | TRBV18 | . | TGTGCCAGCTCACCAACGGCAGGGGGCTACAATGGGCAGTTCTTC | CASSPTAGGYNGQFF
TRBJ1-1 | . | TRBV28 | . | TGTGCCAGCACTCCCAGGGGATCGAGGACTGAAGCTTTCTTT | CASTPRGSRTEAFF
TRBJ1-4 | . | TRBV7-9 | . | TGTGCCAGCAGCTTAGAGGGGGGGCGCGAAAAACTGTTTTTT | CASSLEGGREKLFF
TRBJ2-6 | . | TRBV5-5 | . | TGTGCCAGCAGCTCTGCAGGGTCTGGGGCCAACGTCCTGACTTTC | CASSSAGSGANVLTF
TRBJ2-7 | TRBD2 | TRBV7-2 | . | TGTGCCAGCAGCTCTTTCGGGGGGAGCCTAGGAGAGCAGTACTTC | CASSSFGGSLGEQYF
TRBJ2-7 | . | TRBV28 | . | TGTGCCAGCGGGCAGAGAGTAGTAGGAAGGTACGAGCAGTACTTC | CASGQRVVGRYEQYF
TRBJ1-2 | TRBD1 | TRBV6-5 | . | TGTGCCAGCAGGCAGGACAGGGCACTCTATGGCTACACCTTC | CASRQDRALYGYTF
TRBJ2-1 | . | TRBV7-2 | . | TGTGCCAGCAGCTTAGACGCGGCAGTAGAATACAATGAGCAGTTCTTC | CASSLDAAVEYNEQFF
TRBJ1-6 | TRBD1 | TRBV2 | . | TGTGCCAGCAGTACCCAGACAGGGCTCGTTCCCCTCCACTTT | CASSTQTGLVPLHF
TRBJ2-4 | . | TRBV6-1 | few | TGTGCCAGCAGTGAATCGGTGACAGGAGGTAAAAACATTCAGTACTTC | CASSESVTGGKNIQYF
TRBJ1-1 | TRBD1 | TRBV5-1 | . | TGCGCCAGCAGCTTTTCCCAGGGGGGGACGAACACTGAAGCTTTCTTT | CASSFSQGGTNTEAFF